This T cell receptor (beta chain) was found in a study of T-cell memory formation after mild COVID-19. The ends were cut back, 5 bases at V and 1 base at J, with 12 bases in the middle. CDR3 size: 15 residues. Germline CDR1 reads SGHVS; CDR2 reads FNYEAQ. This clonotype showed up just a few times. In TCRdb, the 5' RACE reads were re-called with MiXCR into one record per CDR3 protein. This sample has tens of thousands of distinct CDR3 sequences, with roughly 16% found just once. The origin of this receptor is a man aged 18 to 30 who had mild COVID-19 (a few samples of this study predate the infection). Cell type and time point are not known. The genes are TRBV7-6 and TRBJ1-5; TRBD1 might be the D (5 bases). The sample comprised PBMCs or a T cell subset sorted from them (not recorded which). Here the CDR3 reads CASSRDEESNQPQHF. The CDR3 DNA reads as TGTGCCAGCAGCCGGGACGAGGAGAGCAATCAGCCCCAGCATTTT.